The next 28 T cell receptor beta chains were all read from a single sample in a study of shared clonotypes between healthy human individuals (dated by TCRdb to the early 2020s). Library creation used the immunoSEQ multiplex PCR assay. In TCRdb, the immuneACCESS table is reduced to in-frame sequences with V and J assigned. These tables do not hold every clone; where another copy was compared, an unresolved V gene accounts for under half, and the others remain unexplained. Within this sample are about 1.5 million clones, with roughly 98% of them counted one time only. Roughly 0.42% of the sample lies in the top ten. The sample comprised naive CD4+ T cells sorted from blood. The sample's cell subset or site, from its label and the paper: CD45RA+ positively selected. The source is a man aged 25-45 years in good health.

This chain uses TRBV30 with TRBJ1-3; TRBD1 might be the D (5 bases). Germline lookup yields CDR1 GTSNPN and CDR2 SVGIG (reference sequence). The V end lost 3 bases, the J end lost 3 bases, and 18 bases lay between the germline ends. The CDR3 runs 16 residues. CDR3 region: CAWRRRSQANGNTIYF. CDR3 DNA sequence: TGTGCCTGGAGGCGGAGATCACAGGCGAATGGAAACACCATATATTTT.

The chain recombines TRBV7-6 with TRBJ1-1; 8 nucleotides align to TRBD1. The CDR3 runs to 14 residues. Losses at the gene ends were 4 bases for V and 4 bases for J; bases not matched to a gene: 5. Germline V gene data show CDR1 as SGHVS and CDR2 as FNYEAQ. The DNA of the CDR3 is TGTGCCAGCAGCTCCCGGACAGGGCGCACTGAAGCTTTCTTT. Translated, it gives CASSSRTGRTEAFF. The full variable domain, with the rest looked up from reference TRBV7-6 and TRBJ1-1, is GAGVSQSPRYKVTKRGQDVALRCDPISGHVSLYWYRQALGQGPEFLTYFNYEAQQDKSGLPNDRFSAERPEGSISTLTIQRTEQRDSAMYRCASSSRTGRTEAFFGQGTRLTVV.

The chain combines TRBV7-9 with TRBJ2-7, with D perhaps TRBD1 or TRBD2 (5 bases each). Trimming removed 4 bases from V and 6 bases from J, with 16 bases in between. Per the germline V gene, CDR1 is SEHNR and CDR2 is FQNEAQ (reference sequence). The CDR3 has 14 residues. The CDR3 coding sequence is TGTGCCAGCAGCTCTGGGACCCTCGCGCGCGAGCAGTACTTC. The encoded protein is CASSSGTLAREQYF.

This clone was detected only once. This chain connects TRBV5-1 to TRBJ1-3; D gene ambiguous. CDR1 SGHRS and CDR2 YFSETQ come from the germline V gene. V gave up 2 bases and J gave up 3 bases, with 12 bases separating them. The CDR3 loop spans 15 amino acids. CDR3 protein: CASSFGQANGNTIYF. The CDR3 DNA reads TGCGCCAGCAGCTTTGGGCAGGCTAATGGAAACACCATATATTTT.

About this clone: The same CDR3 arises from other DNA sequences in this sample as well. The DNA of the CDR3 is TGTGCCATCAGTGAGTCAGCGGATACGCAGTATTTT. As protein: CAISESADTQYF. The rearrangement uses TRBV10-3 and TRBJ2-3; no definite D call. CDR3 length: 12 amino acids. The V end lost 0 bases, the J end lost 6 bases, and 4 bases lay between the germline ends. Germline CDR1 and CDR2: ENHRY and SYGVKD.

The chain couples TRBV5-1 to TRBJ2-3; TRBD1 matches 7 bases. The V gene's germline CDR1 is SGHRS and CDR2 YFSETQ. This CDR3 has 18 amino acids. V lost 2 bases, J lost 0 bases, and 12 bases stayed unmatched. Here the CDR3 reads CASSFTGATALSTDTQYF. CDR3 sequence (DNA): TGCGCCAGCAGCTTTACAGGGGCCACGGCCTTGAGCACAGATACGCAGTATTTT.

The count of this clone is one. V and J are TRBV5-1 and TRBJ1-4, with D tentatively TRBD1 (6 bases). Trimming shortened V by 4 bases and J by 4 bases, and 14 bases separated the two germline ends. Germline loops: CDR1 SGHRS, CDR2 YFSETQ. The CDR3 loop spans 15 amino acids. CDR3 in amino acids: CASSDMTGGNEKLFF. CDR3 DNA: TGCGCCAGCAGCGATATGACAGGAGGTAATGAAAAACTGTTTTTT. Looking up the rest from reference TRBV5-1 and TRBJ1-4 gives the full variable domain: KAGVTQTPRYLIKTRGQQVTLSCSPISGHRSVSWYQQTPGQGLQFLFEYFSETQRNKGNFPGRFSGRQFSNSRSEMNVSTLELGDSALYLCASSDMTGGNEKLFFGSGTQLSVL.

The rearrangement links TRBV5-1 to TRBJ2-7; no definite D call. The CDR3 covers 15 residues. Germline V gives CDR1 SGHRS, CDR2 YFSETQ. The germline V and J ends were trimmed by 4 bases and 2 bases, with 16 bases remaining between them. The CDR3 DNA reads TGCGCCAGCAGCGCCTCCAGAGGAAGGGCCTACGAGCAGTACTTC. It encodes CASSASRGRAYEQYF.

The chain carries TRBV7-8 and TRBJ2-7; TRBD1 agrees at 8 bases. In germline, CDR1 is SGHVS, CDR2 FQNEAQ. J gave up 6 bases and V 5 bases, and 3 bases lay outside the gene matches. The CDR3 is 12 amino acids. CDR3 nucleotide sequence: TGTGCCAGCAGCAATACAGGGGGCGAGCAGTACTTC. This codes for CASSNTGGEQYF. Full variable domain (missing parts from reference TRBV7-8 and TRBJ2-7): GAGVSQSPRYKVAKRGQDVALRCDPISGHVSLFWYQQALGQGPEFLTYFQNEAQLDKSGLPSDRFFAERPEGSVSTLKIQRTQQEDSAVYLCASSNTGGEQYFGPGTRLTVT.

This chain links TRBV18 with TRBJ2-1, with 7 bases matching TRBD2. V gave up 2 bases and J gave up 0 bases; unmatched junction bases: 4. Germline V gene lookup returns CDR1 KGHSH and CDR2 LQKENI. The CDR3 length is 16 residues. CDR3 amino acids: CASSPYGGSSYNEQFF. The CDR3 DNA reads TGTGCCAGCTCACCATATGGCGGGAGCTCCTACAATGAGCAGTTCTTC.

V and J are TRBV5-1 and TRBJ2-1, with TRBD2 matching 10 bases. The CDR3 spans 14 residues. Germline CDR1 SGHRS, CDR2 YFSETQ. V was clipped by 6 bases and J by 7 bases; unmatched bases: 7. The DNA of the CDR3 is TGCGCCAGCAAAGTTTCTAGCGGGAGTAATGAGCAGTTCTTC. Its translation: CASKVSSGSNEQFF.

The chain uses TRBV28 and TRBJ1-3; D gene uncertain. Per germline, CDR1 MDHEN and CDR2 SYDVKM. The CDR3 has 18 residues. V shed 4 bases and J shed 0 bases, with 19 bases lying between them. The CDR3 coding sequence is TGTGCCAGCAGTTCCCCAATTCTTATGGGTTCCTCTGGAAACACCATATATTTT. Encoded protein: CASSSPILMGSSGNTIYF.

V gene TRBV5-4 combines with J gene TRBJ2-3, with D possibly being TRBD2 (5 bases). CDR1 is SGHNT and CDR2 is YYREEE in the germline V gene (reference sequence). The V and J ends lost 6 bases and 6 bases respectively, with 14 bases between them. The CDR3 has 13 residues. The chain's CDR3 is CASTRAAGDTQYF. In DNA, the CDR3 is TGTGCCAGCACCCGAGCGGCAGGTGATACGCAGTATTTT.

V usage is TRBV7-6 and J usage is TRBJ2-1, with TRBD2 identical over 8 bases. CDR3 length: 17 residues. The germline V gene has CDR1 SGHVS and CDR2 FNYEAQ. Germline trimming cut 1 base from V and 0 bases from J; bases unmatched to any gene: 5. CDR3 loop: CASSLGGGGSSYNEQFF. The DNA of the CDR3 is TGTGCCAGCAGCTTAGGCGGCGGGGGGAGCTCCTACAATGAGCAGTTCTTC.

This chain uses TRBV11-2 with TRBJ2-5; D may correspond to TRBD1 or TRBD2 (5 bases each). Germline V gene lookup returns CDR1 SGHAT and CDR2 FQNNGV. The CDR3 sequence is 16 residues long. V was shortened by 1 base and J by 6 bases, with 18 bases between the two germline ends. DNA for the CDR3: TGTGCCAGCAGCTTAGTTCATCCGGGGCCCGGGAAGACCCAGTACTTC. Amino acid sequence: CASSLVHPGPGKTQYF.

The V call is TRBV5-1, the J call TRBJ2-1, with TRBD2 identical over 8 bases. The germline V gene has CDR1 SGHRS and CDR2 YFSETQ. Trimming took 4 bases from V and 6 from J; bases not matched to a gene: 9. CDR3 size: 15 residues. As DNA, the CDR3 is TGCGCCAGCAGCCCGGGGGGGTTCGATAGCAATGAGCAGTTCTTC. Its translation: CASSPGGFDSNEQFF. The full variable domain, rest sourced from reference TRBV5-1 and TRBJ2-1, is KAGVTQTPRYLIKTRGQQVTLSCSPISGHRSVSWYQQTPGQGLQFLFEYFSETQRNKGNFPGRFSGRQFSNSRSEMNVSTLELGDSALYLCASSPGGFDSNEQFFGPGTRLTVL.

The CDR3 loop is CASSGRLLGLNTEAFF. In DNA form, the CDR3 reads TGTGCCAGCAGTGGTCGTCTCTTGGGTCTGAACACTGAAGCTTTCTTT. The chain couples TRBV6-1 to TRBJ1-1; D uncertain. With 4 bases removed from V and 0 bases from J, the gap between germline ends came to 15 bases. This CDR3 contains 16 residues. Germline values: CDR1 MNHNS, CDR2 SASEGT.

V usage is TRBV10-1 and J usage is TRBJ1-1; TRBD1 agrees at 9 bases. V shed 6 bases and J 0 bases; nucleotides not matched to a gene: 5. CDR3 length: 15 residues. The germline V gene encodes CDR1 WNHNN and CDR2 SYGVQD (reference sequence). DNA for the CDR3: TGCGCCAGCAGGCCGGGACAGGGCCTGAACACTGAAGCTTTCTTT. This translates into CASRPGQGLNTEAFF.

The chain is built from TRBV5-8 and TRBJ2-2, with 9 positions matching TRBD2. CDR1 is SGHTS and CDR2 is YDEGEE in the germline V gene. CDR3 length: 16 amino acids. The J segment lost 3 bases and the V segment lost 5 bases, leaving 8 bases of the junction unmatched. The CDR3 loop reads CASRPRLAVYTGELFF. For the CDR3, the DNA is TGTGCCAGCAGGCCGAGACTAGCGGTATACACCGGGGAGCTGTTTTTT. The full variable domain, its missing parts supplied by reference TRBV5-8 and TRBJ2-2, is EAGVTQSPTHLIKTRGQQATLRCSPISGHTSVYWYQQALGLGLQFLLWYDEGEERNRGNFPPRFSGRQFPNYSSELNVNALELEDSALYLCASRPRLAVYTGELFFGEGSRLTVL.

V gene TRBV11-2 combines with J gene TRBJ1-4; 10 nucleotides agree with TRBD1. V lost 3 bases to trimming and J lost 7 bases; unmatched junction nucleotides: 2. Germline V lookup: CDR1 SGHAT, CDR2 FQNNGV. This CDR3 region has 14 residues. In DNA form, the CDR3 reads TGTGCCAGCAGCTTGGGACAGGGGTTTGAAAAACTGTTTTTT. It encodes CASSLGQGFEKLFF. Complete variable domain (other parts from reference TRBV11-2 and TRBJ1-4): EAGVAQSPRYKIIEKRQSVAFWCNPISGHATLYWYQQILGQGPKLLIQFQNNGVVDDSQLPKDRFSAERLKGVDSTLKIQPAKLEDSAVYLCASSLGQGFEKLFFGSGTQLSVL.

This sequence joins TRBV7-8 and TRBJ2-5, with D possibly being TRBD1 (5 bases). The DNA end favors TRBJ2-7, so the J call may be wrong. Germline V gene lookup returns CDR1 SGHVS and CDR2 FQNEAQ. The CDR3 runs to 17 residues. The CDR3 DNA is TGTGCCAGCAGCTTAGCTGGTAGGGGCGGCAGGGACTACGAGCAGTACTTC. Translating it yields CASSLAGRGGRDYEQYF.

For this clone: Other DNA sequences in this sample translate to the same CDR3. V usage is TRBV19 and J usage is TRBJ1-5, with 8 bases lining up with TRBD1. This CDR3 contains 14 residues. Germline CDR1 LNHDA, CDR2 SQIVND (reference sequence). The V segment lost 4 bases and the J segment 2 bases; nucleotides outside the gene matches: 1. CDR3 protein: CASSTTGGNQPQHF. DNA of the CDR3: TGTGCCAGTAGTACGACAGGGGGCAATCAGCCCCAGCATTTT.

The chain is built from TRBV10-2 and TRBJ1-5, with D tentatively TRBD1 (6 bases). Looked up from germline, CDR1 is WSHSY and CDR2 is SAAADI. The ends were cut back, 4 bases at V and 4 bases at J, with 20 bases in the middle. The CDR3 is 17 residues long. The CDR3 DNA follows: TGCGCCAGCAGTGGGGACCTCTTACAGGGAGGTAATCAGCCCCAGCATTTT. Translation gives CASSGDLLQGGNQPQHF.

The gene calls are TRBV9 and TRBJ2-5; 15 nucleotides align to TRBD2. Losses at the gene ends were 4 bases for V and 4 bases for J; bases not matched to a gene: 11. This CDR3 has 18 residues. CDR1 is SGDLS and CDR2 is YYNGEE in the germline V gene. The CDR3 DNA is TGTGCCAGCAGCCCCCGAGGACTAGCGGGAGGGCGGGGAGAGACCCAGTACTTC. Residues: CASSPRGLAGGRGETQYF.

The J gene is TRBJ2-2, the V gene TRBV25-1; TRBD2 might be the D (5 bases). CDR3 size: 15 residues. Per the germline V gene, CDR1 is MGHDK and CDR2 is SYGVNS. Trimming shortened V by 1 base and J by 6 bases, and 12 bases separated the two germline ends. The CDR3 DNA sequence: TGTGCCAGCAGTGAATCGAGAGGACTGGCCGGGGAGCTGTTTTTT. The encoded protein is CASSESRGLAGELFF.

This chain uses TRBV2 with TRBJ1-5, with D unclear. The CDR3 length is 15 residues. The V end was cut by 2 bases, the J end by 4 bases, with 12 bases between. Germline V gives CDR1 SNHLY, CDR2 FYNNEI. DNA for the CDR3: TGTGCCAGCAGTGAAAGTGCAGGCAGAAATCAGCCCCAGCATTTT. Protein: CASSESAGRNQPQHF.

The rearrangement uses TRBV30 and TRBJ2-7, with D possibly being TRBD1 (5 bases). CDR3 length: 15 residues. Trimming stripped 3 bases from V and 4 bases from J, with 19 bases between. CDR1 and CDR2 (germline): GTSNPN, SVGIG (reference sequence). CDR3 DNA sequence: TGTGCCTGGAGAAAACCGGACACGGCTAAATACGAGCAGTACTTC. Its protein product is CAWRKPDTAKYEQYF.

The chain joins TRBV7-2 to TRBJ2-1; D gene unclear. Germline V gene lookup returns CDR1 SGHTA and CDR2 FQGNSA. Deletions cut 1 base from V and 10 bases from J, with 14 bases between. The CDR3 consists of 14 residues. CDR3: CASSLDRVLGEQFF. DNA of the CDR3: TGTGCCAGCAGCTTAGATCGGGTTCTCGGGGAGCAGTTCTTC.